The 14 T cell receptor beta chains reported below all come from one sample, sequenced in a study of blood T cell repertoires in COVID-19. The method was immunoSEQ multiplex PCR; TCRdb's version includes in-frame clones alone and lacks a portion of them. In the table there are 97,000 or so clones, approximately 80% of which are singletons. Sequencing was done on a sample of peripheral blood. These receptor sequences come from a man between 60 and 70 years old with active or convalescent COVID-19.

This clone was detected only a few times. This chain joins TRBV27 and TRBJ1-5, with 10 bases identical to TRBD1. J lost 6 bases, V lost 5 bases, and 4 bases had no gene match. CDR3 size: 14 residues. Germline V gene data show CDR1 as MNHEY and CDR2 as SMNVEV (reference sequence). This CDR3 reads CASSIGTGVQPQHF. The CDR3 bases are TGTGCCAGCAGTATCGGGACAGGGGTTCAGCCCCAGCATTTT.

The rearrangement joins TRBV20-1 to TRBJ2-7; maybe TRBD2 (6 bases). Germline CDR1 reads DFQATT; CDR2 reads SNEGSKA (reference sequence). The ends were cut back, 3 bases at V and 3 bases at J, with 12 bases in the middle. The CDR3 has 13 amino acids. The CDR3, as DNA: TGCAGTGCTAGTTTGGCGGGGAACTACGAGCAGTACTTC. Its protein is CSASLAGNYEQYF.

V is TRBV9 and J is TRBJ2-1; D might be TRBD1 (5 bases). Per germline, CDR1 SGDLS and CDR2 YYNGEE. Trimming left V 0 bases short and J 0 bases short, with 13 bases between. This CDR3 region has 17 residues. The CDR3 spells CASSVGLVDSSYNEQFF. The CDR3 nucleotides read TGTGCCAGCAGCGTAGGACTTGTCGACAGCTCCTACAATGAGCAGTTCTTC.

V gene TRBV28 combines with J gene TRBJ1-1; 7 nucleotides agree with TRBD1. This CDR3 has 13 amino acids. The V gene's germline CDR1 is MDHEN and CDR2 SYDVKM. With V trimmed by 5 bases and J by 4 bases, 4 bases remained unmatched. CDR3 coding DNA: TGTGCCAGCAGTAGACAGGGCCTCACTGAAGCTTTCTTT. It encodes CASSRQGLTEAFF.

The chain employs TRBV6-5 and TRBJ1-2; D uncertain. Germline V gene lookup returns CDR1 MNHEY and CDR2 SVGAGI. V was cut by 6 bases and J by 0 bases, with 8 bases left in between. This CDR3 spans 13 amino acids. The CDR3 reads CASRQATNYGYTF. As DNA, the CDR3 is TGTGCCAGCAGGCAGGCGACTAACTATGGCTACACCTTC.

Points on this clone: Other nucleotide sequences from this sample produce the same CDR3. The chain has TRBV29-1 and TRBJ1-1; D possibly corresponds to TRBD1 (6 bases). The CDR3 covers 13 residues. Trimming left V 3 bases short and J 1 base short, with 9 bases between. Per the germline V gene, CDR1 is SQVTM and CDR2 is ANQGSEA. In nucleotides, the CDR3 is TGCAGCGTTGAGGGCAGGGGGAACACTGAAGCTTTCTTT. Encoded protein: CSVEGRGNTEAFF.

The rearrangement joins TRBV14 to TRBJ1-1; D call uncertain. Germline lookup yields CDR1 SGHDN and CDR2 FVKESK. The V end lost 3 bases, the J end lost 3 bases, and 14 bases lay between the germline ends. The CDR3 extends over 15 amino acids. The CDR3 DNA follows: TGTGCCAGCAGCCATTCGCCCCCACGAGACACTGAAGCTTTCTTT. It translates to CASSHSPPRDTEAFF.

In its sample, this clone was seen a few times. This chain joins TRBV5-1 and TRBJ1-1; D perhaps matches TRBD1 (5 bases). The V end lost 7 bases, the J end lost 0 bases, and 10 bases lay between the germline ends. The CDR3 length is 13 residues. The germline CDR1 and CDR2 sequences are SGHRS and YFSETQ. The CDR3 nucleotides read TGCGCCAGCGGAGACAGCCTGAACACTGAAGCTTTCTTT. This encodes CASGDSLNTEAFF.

The chain links TRBV7-6 to TRBJ2-6, with a weak D call TRBD1 (6 bases). V was clipped by 4 bases and J by 1 base, with 14 bases between them. From germline, CDR1 is SGHVS and CDR2 FNYEAQ. The CDR3 covers 17 residues. The CDR3 here is CASSYRGTSSGANVLTF. Here the CDR3 DNA reads TGTGCCAGCAGCTACCGAGGGACATCATCTGGGGCCAACGTCCTGACTTTC.

The chain couples TRBV7-2 to TRBJ2-5; 15 bases are a match to TRBD2. Germline assignment: CDR1 SGHTA and CDR2 FQGNSA. The CDR3 spans 19 residues. The junction had 8 bases not matched to a gene; V was cut back by 3 bases and J by 0 bases. This chain's CDR3 is CASSFGLAGGPLYQETQYF. DNA of the CDR3: TGTGCCAGCAGCTTTGGACTAGCGGGAGGGCCCTTGTACCAAGAGACCCAGTACTTC.

The chain has TRBV13 and TRBJ2-3; 8 nucleotides align to TRBD2. The CDR3 sequence is 19 residues long. J lost 5 bases, V lost 1 base, and 17 bases had no gene match. Germline CDR1 is PRHDT and CDR2 is FYEKMQ (reference sequence). In nucleotides, the CDR3 is TGTGCCAGCAGCTTAGACGCCGGCGTAGGGACTAGGGTGGGAGATACGCAGTATTTT. Protein sequence: CASSLDAGVGTRVGDTQYF. Filled out from reference TRBV13 and TRBJ2-3, the complete variable domain reads AAGVIQSPRHLIKEKRETATLKCYPIPRHDTVYWYQQGPGQDPQFLISFYEKMQSDKGSIPDRFSAQQFSDYHSELNMSSLELGDSALYFCASSLDAGVGTRVGDTQYFGPGTRLTVL.

The V and J genes are TRBV18 and TRBJ1-2; D is perhaps TRBD1 (5 bases). The CDR3 covers 12 residues. Germline values: CDR1 KGHSH, CDR2 LQKENI. The V and J ends lost 3 bases and 5 bases respectively, with 7 bases between them. Here the CDR3 DNA reads TGTGCCAGCTCACCGGACAATTATGGCTACACCTTC. This encodes CASSPDNYGYTF.

This chain connects TRBV7-2 to TRBJ1-1; 7 bases align to TRBD1. Germline CDR1 SGHTA, CDR2 FQGNSA. V gave up 5 bases and J gave up 4 bases; unmatched junction bases: 7. The CDR3 spans 14 residues. The CDR3 here is CASSPRGLGTEAFF. CDR3 DNA sequence: TGTGCCAGCAGCCCGAGGGGGCTGGGCACTGAAGCTTTCTTT.

The chain combines TRBV6-2 or TRBV6-3 with TRBJ2-7, with D unclear. Germline values: CDR1 MNHEY, CDR2 SVGEGT. The CDR3 covers 13 residues. Trimming cost V 4 bases and J 2 bases, with 9 bases left between them. The CDR3: CASSSSYPYEQYV. The CDR3 DNA reads TGTGCCAGCAGTTCGAGTTACCCCTACGAGCAGTACGTC.